The TCR beta chain under discussion was sequenced for a study of T-cell memory formation after mild COVID-19. In the study overall: Each donor largely had its own TCR clusters. Overall study results and limits: CD4+ contracting clones lay mainly in CM and EM, CD8+ ones in EMRA.

This CDR3 is 15 amino acids long. Trimming took 3 bases from V and 5 from J; bases not matched to a gene: 5. To note about this clonotype: No antigen is known for it.

TCRdb fed the 5' RACE reads into MiXCR, producing one record per CDR3 protein. The sample carries 280,000 or so distinct CDR3 sequences, around 8% recorded once. Specimen: PBMCs or a T cell subset sorted from them (not recorded which). The chain uses TRBV12-3 or TRBV12-4 and TRBJ2-2, with TRBD2 identical over 8 bases. The source of this sequence is a man younger than 35 who had mild COVID-19 (a few samples of this study predate the infection). Cell type and time point are not known. For the CDR3, the DNA is TGTGCCAGCAGTTTGGAGCGGGGGTCTACCGGGGAGCTGTTTTTT. This translates into CASSLERGSTGELFF.